Described below is a single T cell receptor (beta chain) sequence and its context. This sample was included in a study of blood T cell repertoires in COVID-19. Across the whole study: Collection of acute and convalescent COVID-19 samples took place in the United States, Italy and Spain. The cDNA or gDNA used as material had been derived from T cells, B-cell-depleted T cells, or PBMCs.

Germline V gene sequence: CDR1 SNHLY, CDR2 FYNNEI. The CDR3 runs 13 residues. Trimming took 4 bases from V and 4 from J, leaving 8 bases between them. Original data processing: Counts of nucleated cells, estimated from reference gene primer amplification, were obtained. Sequencing used immunoSEQ multiplex PCR; TCRdb keeps in-frame clones, though not all of them. Clone size and V and J calls were adopted from that table, with D and trimming inferred from the DNA. The sample lists roughly 72,000 clones, 79% seen once, with less than 5.5% in the top ten. Sequences were obtained from peripheral blood. The chain combines TRBV2 with TRBJ2-1; D is perhaps TRBD1 (6 bases). This receptor was identified in a woman aged 80 or over with active or convalescent COVID-19. Here the CDR3 reads CASSVQGYNEQFF. In DNA, the CDR3 is TGTGCCAGCAGTGTACAGGGTTACAATGAGCAGTTCTTC.